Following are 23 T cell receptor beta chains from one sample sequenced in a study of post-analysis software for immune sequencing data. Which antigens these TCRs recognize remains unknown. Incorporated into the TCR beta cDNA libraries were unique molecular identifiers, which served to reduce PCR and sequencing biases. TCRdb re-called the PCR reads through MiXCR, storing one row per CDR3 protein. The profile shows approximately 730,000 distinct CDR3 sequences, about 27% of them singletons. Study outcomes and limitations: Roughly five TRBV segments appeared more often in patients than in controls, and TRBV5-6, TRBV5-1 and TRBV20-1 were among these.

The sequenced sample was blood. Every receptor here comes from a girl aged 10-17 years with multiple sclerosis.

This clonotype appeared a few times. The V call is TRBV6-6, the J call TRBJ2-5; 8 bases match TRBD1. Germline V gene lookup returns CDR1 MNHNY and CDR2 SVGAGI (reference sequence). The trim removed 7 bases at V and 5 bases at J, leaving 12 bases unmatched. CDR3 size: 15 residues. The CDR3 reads CASTPVAGGRETQYF. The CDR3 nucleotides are TGTGCCAGCACCCCAGTGGCAGGGGGCCGTGAGACCCAGTACTTC.

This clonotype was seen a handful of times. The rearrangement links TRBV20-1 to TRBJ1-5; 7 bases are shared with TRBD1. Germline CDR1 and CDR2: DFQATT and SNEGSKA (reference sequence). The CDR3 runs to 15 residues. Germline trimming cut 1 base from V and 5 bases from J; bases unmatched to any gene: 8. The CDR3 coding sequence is TGCAGTGCTAGAGGTACGGCAGGGGGTGATCAGCCCCAGCATTTT. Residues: CSARGTAGGDQPQHF.

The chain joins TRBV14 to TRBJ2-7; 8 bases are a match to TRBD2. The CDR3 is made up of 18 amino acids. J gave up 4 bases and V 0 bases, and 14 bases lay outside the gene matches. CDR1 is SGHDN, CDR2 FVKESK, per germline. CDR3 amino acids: CASSQDLRETSVAYEQYF. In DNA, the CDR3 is TGTGCCAGCAGCCAAGATCTCAGAGAGACTAGCGTAGCGTACGAGCAGTACTTC. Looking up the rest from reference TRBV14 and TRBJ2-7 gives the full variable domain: EAGVTQFPSHSVIEKGQTVTLRCDPISGHDNLYWYRRVMGKEIKFLLHFVKESKQDESGMPNNRFLAERTGGTYSTLKVQPAELEDSGVYFCASSQDLRETSVAYEQYFGPGTRLTVT.

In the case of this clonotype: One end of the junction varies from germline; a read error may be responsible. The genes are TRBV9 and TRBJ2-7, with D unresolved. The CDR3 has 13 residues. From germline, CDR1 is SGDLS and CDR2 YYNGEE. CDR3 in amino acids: CTSSRSAGNEQYF. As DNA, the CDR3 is TGTACCAGCAGCCGGTCGGCTGGGAACGAGCAGTACTTC.

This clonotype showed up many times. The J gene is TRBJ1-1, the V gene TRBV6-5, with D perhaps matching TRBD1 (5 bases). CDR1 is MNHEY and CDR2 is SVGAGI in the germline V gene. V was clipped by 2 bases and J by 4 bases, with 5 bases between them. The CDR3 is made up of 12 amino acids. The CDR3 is CASSYGGTEAFF. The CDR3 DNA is TGTGCCAGCAGTTACGGGGGCACTGAAGCTTTCTTT.

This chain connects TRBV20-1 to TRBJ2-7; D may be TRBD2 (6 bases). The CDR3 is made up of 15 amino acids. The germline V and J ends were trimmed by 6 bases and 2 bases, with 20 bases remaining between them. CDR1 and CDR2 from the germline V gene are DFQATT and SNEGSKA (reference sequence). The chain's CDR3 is CSATAGSGDPYEQYF. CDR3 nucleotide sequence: TGCAGTGCCACCGCAGGTAGCGGAGATCCCTACGAGCAGTACTTC.

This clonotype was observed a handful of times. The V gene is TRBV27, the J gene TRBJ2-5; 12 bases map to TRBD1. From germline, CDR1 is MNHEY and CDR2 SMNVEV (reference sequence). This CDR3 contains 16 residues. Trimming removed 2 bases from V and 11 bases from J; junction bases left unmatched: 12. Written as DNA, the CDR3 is TGTGCCAGCAGTTTACTTCCGGGACAGGGGGCTTGGGAGCAGTACTTC. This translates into CASSLLPGQGAWEQYF.

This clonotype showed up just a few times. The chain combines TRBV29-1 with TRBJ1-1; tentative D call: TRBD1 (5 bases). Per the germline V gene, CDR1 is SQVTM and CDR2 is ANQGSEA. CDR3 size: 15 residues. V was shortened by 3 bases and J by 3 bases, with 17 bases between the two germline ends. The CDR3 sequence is CSVERQGQWDTEAFF. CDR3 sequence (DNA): TGCAGCGTTGAGCGTCAGGGCCAGTGGGACACTGAAGCTTTCTTT.

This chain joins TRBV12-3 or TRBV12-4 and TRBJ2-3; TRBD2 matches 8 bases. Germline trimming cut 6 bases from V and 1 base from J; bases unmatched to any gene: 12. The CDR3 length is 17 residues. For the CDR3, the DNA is TGTGCCAGCAGCCCCCCAGGCGGGGGGTTTGGCACAGATACGCAGTATTTT. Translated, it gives CASSPPGGGFGTDTQYF.

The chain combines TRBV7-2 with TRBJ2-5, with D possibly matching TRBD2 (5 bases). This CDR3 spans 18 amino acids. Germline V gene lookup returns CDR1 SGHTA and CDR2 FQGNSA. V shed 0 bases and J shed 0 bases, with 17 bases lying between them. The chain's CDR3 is CASSLAWRRGTYQETQYF. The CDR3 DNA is TGTGCCAGCAGCTTAGCGTGGAGGCGCGGCACTTACCAAGAGACCCAGTACTTC.

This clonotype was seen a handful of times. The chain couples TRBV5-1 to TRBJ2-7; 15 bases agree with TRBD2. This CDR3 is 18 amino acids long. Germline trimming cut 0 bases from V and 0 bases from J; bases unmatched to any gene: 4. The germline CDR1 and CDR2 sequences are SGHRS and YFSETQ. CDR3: CASSLAGLAGGLSYEQYF. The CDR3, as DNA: TGCGCCAGCAGCTTGGCGGGACTAGCGGGAGGTCTCTCCTACGAGCAGTACTTC. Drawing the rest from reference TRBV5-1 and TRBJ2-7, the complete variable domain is KAGVTQTPRYLIKTRGQQVTLSCSPISGHRSVSWYQQTPGQGLQFLFEYFSETQRNKGNFPGRFSGRQFSNSRSEMNVSTLELGDSALYLCASSLAGLAGGLSYEQYFGPGTRLTVT.

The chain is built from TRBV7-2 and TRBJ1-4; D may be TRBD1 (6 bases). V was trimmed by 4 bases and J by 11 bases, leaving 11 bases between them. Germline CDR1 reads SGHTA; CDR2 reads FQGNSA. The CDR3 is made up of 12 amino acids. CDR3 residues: CASSWGTGKLFF. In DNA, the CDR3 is TGTGCCAGCAGCTGGGGTACAGGGAAACTGTTTTTT. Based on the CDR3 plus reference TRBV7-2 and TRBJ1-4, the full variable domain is GAGVSQSPSNKVTEKGKDVELRCDPISGHTALYWYRQSLGQGLEFLIYFQGNSAPDKSGLPSDRFSAERTGGSVSTLTIQRTQQEDSAVYLCASSWGTGKLFFGSGTQLSVL.

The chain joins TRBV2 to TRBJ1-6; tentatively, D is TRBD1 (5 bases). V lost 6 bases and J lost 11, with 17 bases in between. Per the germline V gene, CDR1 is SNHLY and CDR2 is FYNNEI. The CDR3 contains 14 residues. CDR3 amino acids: CASSRPDGGPPLHF. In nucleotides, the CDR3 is TGTGCCAGCAGCAGACCTGACGGGGGTCCACCCCTCCACTTT.

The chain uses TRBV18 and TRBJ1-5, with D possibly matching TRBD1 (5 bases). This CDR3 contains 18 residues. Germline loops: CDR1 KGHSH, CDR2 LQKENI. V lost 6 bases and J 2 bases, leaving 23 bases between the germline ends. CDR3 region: CASSPIIVGVRGNQPQHF. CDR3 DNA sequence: TGTGCCAGCTCCCCTATCATCGTGGGGGTGCGCGGCAATCAGCCCCAGCATTTT. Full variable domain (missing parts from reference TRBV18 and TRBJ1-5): NAGVMQNPRHLVRRRGQEARLRCSPMKGHSHVYWYRQLPEEGLKFMVYLQKENIIDESGMPKERFSAEFPKEGPSILRIQQVVRGDSAAYFCASSPIIVGVRGNQPQHFGDGTRLSIL.

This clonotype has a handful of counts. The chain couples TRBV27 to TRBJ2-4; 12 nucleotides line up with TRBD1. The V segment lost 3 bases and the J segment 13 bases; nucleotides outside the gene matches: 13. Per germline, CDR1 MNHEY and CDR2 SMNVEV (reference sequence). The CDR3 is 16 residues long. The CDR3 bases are TGTGCCAGCAGTTTCCGGGACAGGGGGCTCTCGAGTGAGCAGTACTTC. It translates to CASSFRDRGLSSEQYF.

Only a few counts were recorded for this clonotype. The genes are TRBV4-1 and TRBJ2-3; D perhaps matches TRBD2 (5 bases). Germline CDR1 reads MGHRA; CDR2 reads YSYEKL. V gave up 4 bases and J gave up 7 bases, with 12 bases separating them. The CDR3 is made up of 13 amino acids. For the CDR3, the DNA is TGCGCCAGCAGCCCAATCGGGGAGCATACGCAGTATTTT. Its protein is CASSPIGEHTQYF.

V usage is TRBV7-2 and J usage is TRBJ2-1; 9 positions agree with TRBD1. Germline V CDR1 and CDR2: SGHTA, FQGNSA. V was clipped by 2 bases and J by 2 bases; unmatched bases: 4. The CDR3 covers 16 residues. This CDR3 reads CASSLQGQGTYNEQFF. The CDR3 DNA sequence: TGTGCCAGCAGCTTACAGGGACAGGGTACCTACAATGAGCAGTTCTTC.

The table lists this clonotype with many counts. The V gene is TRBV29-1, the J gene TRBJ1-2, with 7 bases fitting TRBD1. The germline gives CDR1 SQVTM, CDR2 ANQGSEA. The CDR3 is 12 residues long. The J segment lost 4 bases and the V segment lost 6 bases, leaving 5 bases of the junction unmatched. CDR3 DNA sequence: TGCAGCGTAGACGGGACAGTCTATGGCTACACCTTC. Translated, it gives CSVDGTVYGYTF.

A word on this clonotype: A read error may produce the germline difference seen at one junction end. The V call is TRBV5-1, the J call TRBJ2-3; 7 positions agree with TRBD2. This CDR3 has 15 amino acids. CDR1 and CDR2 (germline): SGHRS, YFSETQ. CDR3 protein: CASRSTSISTDTRYF. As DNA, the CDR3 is TGCGCCAGCAGATCGACTAGCATTAGCACAGATACGCGGTATTTT. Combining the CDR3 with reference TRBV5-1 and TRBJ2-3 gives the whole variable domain KAGVTQTPRYLIKTRGQQVTLSCSPISGHRSVSWYQQTPGQGLQFLFEYFSETQRNKGNFPGRFSGRQFSNSRSEMNVSTLELGDSALYLCASRSTSISTDTRYFGPGTRLTVL.

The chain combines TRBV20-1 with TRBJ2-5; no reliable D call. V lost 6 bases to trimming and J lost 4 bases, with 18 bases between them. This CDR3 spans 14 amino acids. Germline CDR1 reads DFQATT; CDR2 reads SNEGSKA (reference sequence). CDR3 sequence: CSARVFTSGETQYF. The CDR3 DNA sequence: TGCAGTGCACGGGTCTTCACCTCCGGAGAGACCCAGTACTTC.

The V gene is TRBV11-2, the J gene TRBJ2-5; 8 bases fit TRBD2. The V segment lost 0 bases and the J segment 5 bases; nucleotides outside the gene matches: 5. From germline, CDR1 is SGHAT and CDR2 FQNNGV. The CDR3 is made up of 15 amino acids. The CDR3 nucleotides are TGTGCCAGCAGCTTAGAATACGGGAGGGAGGAGACCCAGTACTTC. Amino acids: CASSLEYGREETQYF.

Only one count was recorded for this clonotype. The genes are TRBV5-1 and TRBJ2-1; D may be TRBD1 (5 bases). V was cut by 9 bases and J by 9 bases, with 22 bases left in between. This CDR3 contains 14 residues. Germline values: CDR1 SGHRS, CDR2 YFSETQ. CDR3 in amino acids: CATGQTGKPTEQFF. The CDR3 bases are TGCGCCACAGGACAAACAGGAAAACCCACTGAGCAGTTCTTC.

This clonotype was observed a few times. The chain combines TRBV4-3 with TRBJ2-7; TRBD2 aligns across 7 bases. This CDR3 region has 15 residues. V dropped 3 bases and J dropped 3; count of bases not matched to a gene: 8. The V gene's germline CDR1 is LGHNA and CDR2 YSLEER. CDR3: CASSHETSSLYEQYF. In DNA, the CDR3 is TGCGCCAGCAGCCACGAGACTAGCAGCCTCTACGAGCAGTACTTC.